These 27 T cell receptor beta chains originate from one sample sequenced in a study of spatial heterogeneity in lung cancer. Time point defined: blood at routine non-recurrence follow-up after resection. TCRdb fed the 5' RACE reads into MiXCR, producing one record per CDR3 protein. The sample lists about 94,000 distinct CDR3 sequences, approximately 19% occurring once. The input for sequencing was PBMCs, taken at follow-up. These receptor sequences come from a male donor with early-stage non-small cell lung cancer.

This clonotype was seen repeatedly, ten times or more. Here the CDR3 DNA reads TGCAGTGCACCCCGGGGGGGAATAACCGGGGAGCTGTTTTTT. Translating gives CSAPRGGITGELFF. The J gene is TRBJ2-2, the V gene TRBV20-1; 8 bases map to TRBD2. Per germline, CDR1 DFQATT and CDR2 SNEGSKA (reference sequence). Trimming at V came to 6 bases and at J to 5 bases, leaving 8 bases not matched to a gene. The CDR3 is made up of 14 amino acids.

This clonotype was observed a few times. This chain links TRBV10-3 with TRBJ2-7; 7 bases are shared with TRBD2. Trimming removed 5 bases from V and 5 bases from J; junction bases left unmatched: 9. The CDR3 has 14 residues. Germline lookup yields CDR1 ENHRY and CDR2 SYGVKD. The CDR3 DNA sequence: TGTGCCATCAGTCCGACTAGCCAGAAGAACGAGCAGTACTTC. Translation: CAISPTSQKNEQYF.

This clonotype was counted a few times. The chain combines TRBV20-1 with TRBJ1-1; D unresolved. The ends were cut back, 2 bases at V and 1 base at J, with 11 bases in the middle. Per germline, CDR1 DFQATT and CDR2 SNEGSKA (reference sequence). The CDR3 has 14 amino acids. CDR3 bases: TGCAGTGCTAGACCCCTCTATCGGAACACTGAAGCTTTCTTT. It yields the protein CSARPLYRNTEAFF.

The rearrangement joins TRBV9 to TRBJ2-7, with D perhaps TRBD2 (6 bases). Trimming stripped 4 bases from V and 6 bases from J, with 14 bases between. Germline V gene lookup returns CDR1 SGDLS and CDR2 YYNGEE. The CDR3 sequence is 13 residues long. The CDR3 sequence is CASSPHQGGEQYF. CDR3 nucleotides: TGTGCCAGCAGCCCTCATCAGGGAGGCGAGCAGTACTTC.

The J gene is TRBJ2-1, the V gene TRBV7-6; 11 nucleotides line up with TRBD1. The V segment lost 4 bases and the J segment 2 bases; nucleotides outside the gene matches: 4. The CDR3 spans 16 residues. The V gene's germline CDR1 is SGHVS and CDR2 FNYEAQ. The CDR3 sequence: CASSSGQGVAYNEQFF. CDR3 bases: TGTGCCAGCAGCTCGGGACAGGGGGTCGCCTACAATGAGCAGTTCTTC.

This clonotype has a handful of counts. The chain joins TRBV12-3 or TRBV12-4 to TRBJ2-5, with 8 bases fitting TRBD1. The CDR3 sequence is 14 residues long. V was pared by 4 bases and J by 2 bases, with 3 bases of the junction left unmatched. The CDR3 nucleotides read TGTGCCAGCAGTTCGGGGACAGGACAAGAGACCCAGTACTTC. Translation: CASSSGTGQETQYF.

This clonotype was seen more than once but under ten times. V gene TRBV12-3 or TRBV12-4 combines with J gene TRBJ2-2; no reliable D call. The CDR3 runs 13 residues. Trimming took off 2 bases at V and 4 bases at J, with 5 bases between the two ends. The CDR3 reads CASSLQLTGELFF. The CDR3, as DNA: TGTGCCAGCAGTTTACAGCTCACCGGGGAGCTGTTTTTT.

There are a few counts of this clonotype. This chain links TRBV15 with TRBJ2-3; D is possibly TRBD2 (5 bases). Germline V gives CDR1 LNHNV, CDR2 YYDKDF (reference sequence). The CDR3 spans 18 residues. Deletions cut 3 bases from V and 1 base from J, with 20 bases between. CDR3 DNA sequence: TGTGCCACCAGCAGCGGGTACAGTGATGGACTTCGCACAGATACGCAGTATTTT. Translated, it gives CATSSGYSDGLRTDTQYF.

This clonotype was observed a handful of times. This rearrangement joins TRBV24-1 to TRBJ2-3; 11 bases line up with TRBD1. With V trimmed by 0 bases and J by 4 bases, 2 bases remained unmatched. CDR3 length: 16 amino acids. Germline assignment: CDR1 KGHDR and CDR2 SFDVKD. The chain's CDR3 is CATSDLGQGAADTQYF. DNA of the CDR3: TGTGCCACCAGTGATTTGGGACAGGGGGCTGCAGATACGCAGTATTTT.

This clonotype was seen a few times. This chain connects TRBV7-9 to TRBJ1-1, with D possibly TRBD1 on 5 matching bases. Germline-derived CDR1 and CDR2 are SEHNR and FQNEAQ (reference sequence). Trimming stripped 8 bases from V and 9 bases from J, with 22 bases between. There are 14 residues in the CDR3. CDR3 residues: CASGYLSGGTQAFF. In DNA form, the CDR3 reads TGTGCCAGCGGTTATTTGAGCGGAGGGACTCAAGCTTTCTTT.

This clonotype showed up just a few times. The J gene is TRBJ2-2, the V gene TRBV9, with 12 bases aligning to TRBD2. V shed 5 bases and J 5 bases; nucleotides not matched to a gene: 7. The germline V gene has CDR1 SGDLS and CDR2 YYNGEE. This CDR3 has 16 amino acids. The DNA of the CDR3 is TGTGCCAGCAGTAAAGGACTAGCGGGAACTACCGGGGAGCTGTTTTTT. As protein: CASSKGLAGTTGELFF.

In its sample, this clonotype was seen a few times. This sequence joins TRBV20-1 and TRBJ2-1, with TRBD1 matching over 8 bases. The CDR3 runs to 16 residues. V trimming: 1 base; J trimming: 5 bases; junction bases outside the gene matches: 10. Germline V gives CDR1 DFQATT, CDR2 SNEGSKA (reference sequence). In nucleotides, the CDR3 is TGCAGTGCTAGAGGAGGCCGGGACAGGCTTAACAATGAGCAGTTCTTC. It codes for CSARGGRDRLNNEQFF.

The J gene is TRBJ2-3, the V gene TRBV7-8, with D perhaps matching TRBD2 (5 bases). CDR3 size: 13 residues. The germline CDR1 and CDR2 sequences are SGHVS and FQNEAQ. V shed 8 bases and J shed 7 bases, with 16 bases lying between them. The CDR3 region is CASRPIGVNTQYF. CDR3 nucleotide sequence: TGTGCCAGCCGACCGATCGGGGTAAATACGCAGTATTTT.

The V gene is TRBV27, the J gene TRBJ1-2; tentatively, D is TRBD1 (5 bases). The CDR3 extends over 11 amino acids. The V and J ends lost 6 bases and 8 bases respectively, with 10 bases between them. Germline CDR1 MNHEY, CDR2 SMNVEV (reference sequence). CDR3 amino acids: CASSRGDGYTF. The CDR3 DNA sequence: TGTGCCAGCAGCCGGGGGGACGGCTACACCTTC.

This chain uses TRBV27 with TRBJ1-1; 11 bases fit TRBD1. The trim removed 5 bases at V and 7 bases at J, leaving 3 bases unmatched. CDR1 and CDR2 (germline): MNHEY, SMNVEV (reference sequence). The CDR3 covers 13 residues. The CDR3 spells CASSRDRGSEAFF. CDR3 coding DNA: TGTGCCAGCAGTCGGGACAGGGGGAGTGAAGCTTTCTTT.

V is TRBV4-3 and J is TRBJ2-1; 8 bases fit TRBD2. This CDR3 comprises 16 residues. Germline assignment: CDR1 LGHNA and CDR2 YSLEER. With 5 bases clipped from V and 6 bases from J, the junction kept 12 bases outside the gene matches. DNA for the CDR3: TGCGCCAGCAGCACTATAGCGGGGCCCCCTACCAATGAGCAGTTCTTC. It encodes CASSTIAGPPTNEQFF.

This clonotype has just a few counts. This chain links TRBV30 with TRBJ1-1; tentatively, D is TRBD1 (5 bases). Between the trimmed V and J ends, which lost 2 bases and 10 bases, there was a span of 23 bases. The CDR3 covers 15 residues. The germline CDR1 and CDR2 sequences are GTSNPN and SVGIG (reference sequence). The CDR3 DNA reads TGTGCCTGGAGTCCGGTATTCCCGACAGCGCTGAGAGCTTTCTTT. This codes for CAWSPVFPTALRAFF. The whole variable domain, remainder taken from reference TRBV30 and TRBJ1-1, is SQTIHQWPATLVQPVGSPLSLECTVEGTSNPNLYWYRQAAGRGLQLLFYSVGIGQISSEVPQNLSASRPQDRQFILSSKKLLLSDSGFYLCAWSPVFPTALRAFFGQGTRLTVV.

The chain uses TRBV30 and TRBJ2-7, with TRBD2 matching over 10 bases. V trimming: 0 bases; J trimming: 3 bases; junction bases outside the gene matches: 2. The CDR3 runs 14 residues. Germline V gene sequence: CDR1 GTSNPN, CDR2 SVGIG (reference sequence). The CDR3 sequence is CAWSVASGSYEQYF. Written as DNA, the CDR3 is TGTGCCTGGAGTGTCGCTAGCGGGAGCTACGAGCAGTACTTC.

The rearrangement uses TRBV7-2 and TRBJ1-1; D not certain. The V gene's germline CDR1 is SGHTA and CDR2 FQGNSA. V lost 5 bases and J 7 bases, leaving 11 bases between the germline ends. The CDR3 extends over 12 amino acids. The CDR3 loop reads CASSLGPHEAFF. DNA of the CDR3: TGTGCCAGCAGCCTTGGACCCCATGAAGCTTTCTTT.

This rearrangement joins TRBV7-8 to TRBJ1-2; D remains unclear. Germline assignment: CDR1 SGHVS and CDR2 FQNEAQ. The ends were cut back, 2 bases at V and 4 bases at J, with 14 bases in the middle. The CDR3 is 15 residues long. CDR3 nucleotide sequence: TGTGCCAGCAGCTTACTCCCGGACGGGGTCTATGGCTACACCTTC. Protein sequence: CASSLLPDGVYGYTF.

In its sample, this clonotype was seen a few times. This chain uses TRBV18 with TRBJ2-1; D is possibly TRBD1 or TRBD2 (6 bases each). The V end was cut by 6 bases, the J end by 9 bases, with 18 bases between. The CDR3 covers 14 residues. CDR1 KGHSH and CDR2 LQKENI come from the germline V gene. The CDR3 DNA sequence: TGTGCCAGCTCTACCAATGGGGGGCGCGGTGAGCAGTTCTTC. Amino acid sequence: CASSTNGGRGEQFF.

The chain uses TRBV7-2 and TRBJ2-1; tentatively, D is TRBD1 (6 bases). Trimming pared 6 bases from V and 7 bases from J, leaving 16 bases between. Germline V gene lookup returns CDR1 SGHTA and CDR2 FQGNSA. This CDR3 region has 14 residues. The CDR3 is CASSLTGLGNEQFF. CDR3 sequence (DNA): TGTGCCAGCAGTCTTACAGGGCTGGGGAATGAGCAGTTCTTC.

The chain couples TRBV6-1 to TRBJ2-4; D might be TRBD1 or TRBD2, each matching 5 bases. Germline assignment: CDR1 MNHNS and CDR2 SASEGT. CDR3 length equals 14 residues. V lost 6 bases and J lost 0, with 9 bases in between. The CDR3 loop is CASSPGLAKNIQYF. CDR3 bases: TGTGCCAGCAGCCCGGGGCTAGCCAAAAACATTCAGTACTTC.

V usage is TRBV5-1 and J usage is TRBJ1-1, with 7 positions matching TRBD1. CDR1 SGHRS and CDR2 YFSETQ come from the germline V gene. Trimming cost V 3 bases and J 1 base; bases outside gene matches: 3. This CDR3 has 14 residues. CDR3 sequence (DNA): TGCGCCAGCAGCTGGGGGACAGCGAACACTGAAGCTTTCTTT. Its translation: CASSWGTANTEAFF.

This clonotype was counted between two and nine times. The chain employs TRBV6-2 or TRBV6-3 and TRBJ1-5; D is ambiguous. The V and J ends lost 7 bases and 3 bases respectively, with 16 bases between them. Germline V gene data show CDR1 as MNHEY and CDR2 as SVGEGT. The CDR3 covers 15 residues. Here the CDR3 reads CASTKSGSPNQPQHF. In nucleotides, the CDR3 is TGTGCCAGCACAAAGTCCGGGTCACCCAATCAGCCCCAGCATTTT.

The chain combines TRBV9 with TRBJ1-5, with TRBD1 matching 10 bases. The V and J ends lost 4 bases and 6 bases, in that order; junction bases with no gene match: 4. Germline assignment: CDR1 SGDLS and CDR2 YYNGEE. The CDR3 is 14 residues long. This CDR3 is CASSPGTGVQPQHF. The DNA of the CDR3 is TGTGCCAGCAGCCCCGGGACAGGGGTTCAGCCCCAGCATTTT.

This clonotype showed up just a few times. The chain is built from TRBV5-5 and TRBJ2-2; D not certain. CDR3 size: 12 residues. V was clipped by 2 bases and J by 5 bases, with 4 bases between them. Germline V gene sequence: CDR1 SGHKS, CDR2 YYEKEE (reference sequence). This CDR3 reads CASSFTTGELFF. CDR3 coding DNA: TGTGCCAGCAGCTTCACTACCGGGGAGCTGTTTTTT.